This T cell receptor beta chain was recovered during a study of T cell clonality in common variable immunodeficiency. This clone was counted ten times or more. Its antigen is as yet unknown. From the germline J gene comes the end of the CDR3, since the read stops 3 residues before it. The CDR3 spans 14 residues. The V and J ends lost 4 bases and 6 bases, in that order; junction bases with no gene match: 7. Per germline, CDR1 MNHEY and CDR2 SMNVEV (reference sequence). The study's findings and limits: Common variable immunodeficiency TCR beta sequences reportedly had fewer deletions and N-nucleotide insertions. CVID subjects shared fewer TCRbeta clones than healthy controls did. Compared with healthy controls, CVID subjects showed increased TCRbeta clonality, mostly in about a third.

The method was immunoSEQ multiplex PCR; TCRdb's version includes in-frame clones alone and lacks a portion of them. Singletons are absent from the sample, which has fewer than 50,000 clones. What was sequenced was peripheral blood mononuclear cells. The sequence derives from a person between 18 and 75 years old in good health. The chain combines TRBV27 with TRBJ2-7; 9 bases are shared with TRBD1. The part of the CDR3 DNA that was read is TGTGCCAGCAGTTCTCGGACAGGGGATACCGAG. Translating it yields CASSSRTGDTE. The full CDR3 protein reads CASSSRTGDTEQYF.